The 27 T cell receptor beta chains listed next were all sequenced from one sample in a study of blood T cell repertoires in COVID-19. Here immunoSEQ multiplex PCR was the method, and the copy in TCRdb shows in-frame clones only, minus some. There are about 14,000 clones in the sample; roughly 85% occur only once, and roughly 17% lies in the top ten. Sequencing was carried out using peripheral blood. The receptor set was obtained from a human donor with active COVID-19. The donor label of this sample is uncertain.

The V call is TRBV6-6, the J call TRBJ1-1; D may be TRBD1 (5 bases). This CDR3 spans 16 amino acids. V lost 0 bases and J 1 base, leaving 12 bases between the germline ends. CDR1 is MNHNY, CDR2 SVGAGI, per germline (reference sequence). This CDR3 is CASSYSMDTRNTEAFF. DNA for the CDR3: TGTGCCAGCAGTTACTCGATGGACACCCGGAACACTGAAGCTTTCTTT.

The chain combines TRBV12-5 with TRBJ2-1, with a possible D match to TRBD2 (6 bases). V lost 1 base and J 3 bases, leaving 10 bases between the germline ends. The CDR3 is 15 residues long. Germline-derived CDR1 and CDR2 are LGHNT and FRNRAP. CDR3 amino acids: CASGLGGASYNEQFF. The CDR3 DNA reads TGTGCTAGTGGTTTGGGCGGGGCAAGCTACAATGAGCAGTTCTTC. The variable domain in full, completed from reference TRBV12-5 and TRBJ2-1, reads DARVTQTPRHKVTEMGQEVTMRCQPILGHNTVFWYRQTMMQGLELLAYFRNRAPLDDSGMPKDRFSAEMPDATLATLKIQPSEPRDSAVYFCASGLGGASYNEQFFGPGTRLTVL.

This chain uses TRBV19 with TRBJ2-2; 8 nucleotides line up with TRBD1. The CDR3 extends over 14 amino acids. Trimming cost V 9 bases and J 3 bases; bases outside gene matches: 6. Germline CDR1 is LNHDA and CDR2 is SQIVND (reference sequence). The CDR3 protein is CASRGTGHTGELFF. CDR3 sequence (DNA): TGTGCCAGCCGCGGGACAGGACACACCGGGGAGCTGTTTTTT.

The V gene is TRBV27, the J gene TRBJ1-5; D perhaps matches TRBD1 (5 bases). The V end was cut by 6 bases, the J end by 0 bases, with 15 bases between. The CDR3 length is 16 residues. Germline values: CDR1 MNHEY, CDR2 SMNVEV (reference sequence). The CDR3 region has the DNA TGTGCCAGCAGCGCTCGGACACCTTATAGCAATCAGCCCCAGCATTTT. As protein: CASSARTPYSNQPQHF.

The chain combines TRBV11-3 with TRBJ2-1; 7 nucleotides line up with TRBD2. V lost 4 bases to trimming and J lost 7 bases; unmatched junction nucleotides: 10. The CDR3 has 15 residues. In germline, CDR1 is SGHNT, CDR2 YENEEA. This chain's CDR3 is CASSSMGEGWNEQFF. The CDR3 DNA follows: TGTGCCAGCAGCTCGATGGGGGAGGGTTGGAATGAGCAGTTCTTC.

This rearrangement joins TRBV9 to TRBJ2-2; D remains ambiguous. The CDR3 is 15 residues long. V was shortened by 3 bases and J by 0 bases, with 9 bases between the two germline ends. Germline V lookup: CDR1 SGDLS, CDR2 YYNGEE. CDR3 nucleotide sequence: TGTGCCAGCAGCGAACATAACGCGAACACCGGGGAGCTGTTTTTT. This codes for CASSEHNANTGELFF. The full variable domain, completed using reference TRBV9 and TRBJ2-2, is DSGVTQTPKHLITATGQRVTLRCSPRSGDLSVYWYQQSLDQGLQFLIQYYNGEERAKGNILERFSAQQFPDLHSELNLSSLELGDSALYFCASSEHNANTGELFFGEGSRLTVL.

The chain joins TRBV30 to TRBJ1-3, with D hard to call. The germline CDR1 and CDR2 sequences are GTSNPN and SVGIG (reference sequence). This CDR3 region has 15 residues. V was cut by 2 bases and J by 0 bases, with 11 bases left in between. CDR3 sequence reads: CAWSSGRISGNTIYF. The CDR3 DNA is TGTGCCTGGAGTAGCGGCAGGATCTCTGGAAACACCATATATTTT.

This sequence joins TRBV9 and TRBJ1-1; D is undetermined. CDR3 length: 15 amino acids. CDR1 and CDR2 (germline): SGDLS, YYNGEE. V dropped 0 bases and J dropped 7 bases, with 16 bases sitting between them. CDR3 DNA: TGTGCCAGCAGCGTAGGGCGAGCAGGTTTCAGTGAAGCTTTCTTT. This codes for CASSVGRAGFSEAFF.

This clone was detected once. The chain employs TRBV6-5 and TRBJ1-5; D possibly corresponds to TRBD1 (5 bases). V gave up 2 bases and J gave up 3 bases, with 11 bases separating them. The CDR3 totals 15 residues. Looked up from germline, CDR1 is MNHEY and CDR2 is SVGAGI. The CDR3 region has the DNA TGTGCCAGCAGTTACGGAACAGGTAACAATCAGCCCCAGCATTTT. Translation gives CASSYGTGNNQPQHF.

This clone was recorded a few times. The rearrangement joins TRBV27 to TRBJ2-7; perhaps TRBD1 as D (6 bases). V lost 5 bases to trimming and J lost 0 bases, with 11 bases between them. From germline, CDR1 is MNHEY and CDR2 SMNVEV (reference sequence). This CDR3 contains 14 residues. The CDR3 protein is CASSPRQVSYEQYF. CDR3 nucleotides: TGTGCCAGCAGTCCCAGACAGGTCTCCTACGAGCAGTACTTC.

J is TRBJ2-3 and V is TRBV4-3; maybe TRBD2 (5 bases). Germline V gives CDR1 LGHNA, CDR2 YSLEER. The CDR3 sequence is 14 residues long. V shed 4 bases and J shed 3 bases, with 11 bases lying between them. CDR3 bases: TGCGCCAGCAGCCGACTAACAGATACAGATACGCAGTATTTT. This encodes CASSRLTDTDTQYF.

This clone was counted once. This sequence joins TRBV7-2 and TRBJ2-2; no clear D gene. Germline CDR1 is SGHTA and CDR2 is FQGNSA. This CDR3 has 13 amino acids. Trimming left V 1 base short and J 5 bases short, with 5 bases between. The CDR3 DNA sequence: TGTGCCAGCAGCTTAGTGGCAACCGGGGAGCTGTTTTTT. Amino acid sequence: CASSLVATGELFF.

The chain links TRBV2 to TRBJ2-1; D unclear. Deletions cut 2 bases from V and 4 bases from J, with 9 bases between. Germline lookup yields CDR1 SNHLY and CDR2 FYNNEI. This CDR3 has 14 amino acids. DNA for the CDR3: TGTGCCAGCAGTGAAACCGGGTTTTACAATGAGCAGTTCTTC. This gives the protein CASSETGFYNEQFF.

The CDR3 nucleotides read TGTGCCACCAGTGAAAGGAGGGGCCAGCCCCAGCATTTT. It specifies CATSERRGQPQHF. This chain uses TRBV24-1 with TRBJ1-5, with D possibly being TRBD1 (5 bases). The V gene's germline CDR1 is KGHDR and CDR2 SFDVKD. CDR3 length: 13 residues. Trimming stripped 4 bases from V and 7 bases from J, with 10 bases between.

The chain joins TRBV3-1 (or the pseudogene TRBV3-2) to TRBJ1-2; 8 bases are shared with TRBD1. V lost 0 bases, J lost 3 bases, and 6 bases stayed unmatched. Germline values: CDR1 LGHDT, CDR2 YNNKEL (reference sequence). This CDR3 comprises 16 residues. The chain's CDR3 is CASSQDLAGGDYGYTF. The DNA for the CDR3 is TGTGCCAGCAGCCAAGATTTGGCAGGGGGCGACTATGGCTACACCTTC.

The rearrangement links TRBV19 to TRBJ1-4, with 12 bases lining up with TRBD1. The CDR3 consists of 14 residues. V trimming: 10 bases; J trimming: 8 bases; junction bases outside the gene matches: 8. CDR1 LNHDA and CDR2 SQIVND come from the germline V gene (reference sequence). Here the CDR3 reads CATWDRGRGEKLFF. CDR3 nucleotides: TGTGCCACCTGGGACAGGGGGCGAGGCGAAAAACTGTTTTTT.

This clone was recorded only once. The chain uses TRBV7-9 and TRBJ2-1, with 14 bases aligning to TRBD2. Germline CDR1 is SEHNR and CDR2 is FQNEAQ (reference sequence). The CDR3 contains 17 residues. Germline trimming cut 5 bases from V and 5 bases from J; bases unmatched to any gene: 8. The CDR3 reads CASSPRLAGGLNNEQFF. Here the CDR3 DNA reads TGTGCCAGCAGCCCGCGACTAGCGGGGGGGCTAAACAATGAGCAGTTCTTC.

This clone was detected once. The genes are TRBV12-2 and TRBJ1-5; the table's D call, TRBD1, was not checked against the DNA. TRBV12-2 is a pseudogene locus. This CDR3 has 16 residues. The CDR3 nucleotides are TGTGCAAGTCGCTTAGCCCCCGACAGGGTACCTCAGCCCCAGCATTTT. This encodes CASRLAPDRVPQPQHF.

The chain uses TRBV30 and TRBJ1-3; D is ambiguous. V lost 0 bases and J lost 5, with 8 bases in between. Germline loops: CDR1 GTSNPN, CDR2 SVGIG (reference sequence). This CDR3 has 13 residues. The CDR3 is CAWSVSGRNTIYF. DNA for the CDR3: TGTGCCTGGAGTGTAAGCGGGAGAAACACCATATATTTT.

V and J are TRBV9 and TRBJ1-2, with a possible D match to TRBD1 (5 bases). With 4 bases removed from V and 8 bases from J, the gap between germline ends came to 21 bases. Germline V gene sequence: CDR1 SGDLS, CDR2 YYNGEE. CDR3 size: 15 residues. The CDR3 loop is CASSSIAPGLGGYTF. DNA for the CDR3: TGTGCCAGCAGCTCTATCGCCCCGGGACTCGGGGGCTACACCTTC.

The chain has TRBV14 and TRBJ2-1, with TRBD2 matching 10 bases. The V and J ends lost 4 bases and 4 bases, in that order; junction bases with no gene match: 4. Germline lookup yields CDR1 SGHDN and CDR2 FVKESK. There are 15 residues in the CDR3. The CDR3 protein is CASSPLAGGYNEQFF. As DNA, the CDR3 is TGTGCCAGCAGCCCGTTAGCGGGGGGATACAATGAGCAGTTCTTC. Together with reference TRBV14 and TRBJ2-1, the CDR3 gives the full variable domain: EAGVTQFPSHSVIEKGQTVTLRCDPISGHDNLYWYRRVMGKEIKFLLHFVKESKQDESGMPNNRFLAERTGGTYSTLKVQPAELEDSGVYFCASSPLAGGYNEQFFGPGTRLTVL.

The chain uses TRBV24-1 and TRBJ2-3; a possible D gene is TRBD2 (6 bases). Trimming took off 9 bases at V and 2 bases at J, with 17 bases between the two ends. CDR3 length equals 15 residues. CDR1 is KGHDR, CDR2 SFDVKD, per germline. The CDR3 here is CATSKSGEATDTQYF. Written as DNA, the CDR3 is TGTGCCACCTCGAAATCGGGAGAAGCCACAGATACGCAGTATTTT.

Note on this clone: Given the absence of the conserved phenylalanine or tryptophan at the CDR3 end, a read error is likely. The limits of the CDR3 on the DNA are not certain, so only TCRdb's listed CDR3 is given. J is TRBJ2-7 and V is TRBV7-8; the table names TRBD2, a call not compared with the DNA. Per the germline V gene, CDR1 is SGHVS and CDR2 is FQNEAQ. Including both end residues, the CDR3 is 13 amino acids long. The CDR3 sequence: CASSLAIVSPDFR.

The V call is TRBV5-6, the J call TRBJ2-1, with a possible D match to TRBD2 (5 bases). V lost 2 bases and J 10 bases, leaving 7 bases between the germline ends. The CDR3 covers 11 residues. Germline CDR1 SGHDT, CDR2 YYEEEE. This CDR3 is CASSFEGEQFF. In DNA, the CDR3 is TGTGCCAGCAGCTTTGAGGGCGAGCAGTTCTTC.

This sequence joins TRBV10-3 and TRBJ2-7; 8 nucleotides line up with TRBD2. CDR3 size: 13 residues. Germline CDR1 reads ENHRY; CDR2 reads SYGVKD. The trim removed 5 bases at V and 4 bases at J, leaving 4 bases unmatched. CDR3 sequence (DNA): TGTGCCATCAGTCCCGGGACTAGATACGAGCAGTACTTC. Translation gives CAISPGTRYEQYF.

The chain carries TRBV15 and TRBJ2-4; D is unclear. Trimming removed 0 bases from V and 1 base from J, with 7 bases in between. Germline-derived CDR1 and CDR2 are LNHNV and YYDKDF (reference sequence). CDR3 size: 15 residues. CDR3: CATSRDRWAKNIQYF. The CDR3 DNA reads TGTGCCACCAGCAGAGATAGATGGGCCAAAAACATTCAGTACTTC. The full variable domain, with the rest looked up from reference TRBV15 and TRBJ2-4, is DAMVIQNPRYQVTQFGKPVTLSCSQTLNHNVMYWYQQKSSQAPKLLFHYYDKDFNNEADTPDNFQSRRPNTSFCFLDIRSPGLGDTAMYLCATSRDRWAKNIQYFGAGTRLSVL.

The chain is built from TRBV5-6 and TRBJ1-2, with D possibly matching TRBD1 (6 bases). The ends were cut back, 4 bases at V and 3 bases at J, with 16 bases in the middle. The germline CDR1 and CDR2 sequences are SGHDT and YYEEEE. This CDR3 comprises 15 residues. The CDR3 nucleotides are TGTGCCAGCAGCCTAGGGGGGGAACGCGACTATGGCTACACCTTC. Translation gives CASSLGGERDYGYTF. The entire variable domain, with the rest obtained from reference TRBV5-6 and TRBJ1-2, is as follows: DAGVTQSPTHLIKTRGQQVTLRCSPKSGHDTVSWYQQALGQGPQFIFQYYEEEERQRGNFPDRFSGHQFPNYSSELNVNALLLGDSALYLCASSLGGERDYGYTFGSGTRLTVV.